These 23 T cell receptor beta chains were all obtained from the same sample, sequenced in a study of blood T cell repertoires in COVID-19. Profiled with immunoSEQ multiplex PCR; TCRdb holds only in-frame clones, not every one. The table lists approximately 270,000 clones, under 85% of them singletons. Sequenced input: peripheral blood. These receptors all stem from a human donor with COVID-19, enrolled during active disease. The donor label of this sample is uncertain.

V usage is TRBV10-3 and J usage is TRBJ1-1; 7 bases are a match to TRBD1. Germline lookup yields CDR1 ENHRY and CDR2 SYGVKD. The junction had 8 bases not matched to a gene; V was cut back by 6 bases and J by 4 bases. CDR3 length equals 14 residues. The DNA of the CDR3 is TGTGCCATCAGCCCGGGACAGACGGCCACTGAAGCTTTCTTT. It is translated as CAISPGQTATEAFF.

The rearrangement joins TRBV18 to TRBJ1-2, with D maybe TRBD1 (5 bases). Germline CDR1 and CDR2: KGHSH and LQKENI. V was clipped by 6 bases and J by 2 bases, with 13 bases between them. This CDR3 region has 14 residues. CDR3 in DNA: TGTGCCAGCTCCCAGAGCGGGACGAACTATGGCTACACCTTC. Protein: CASSQSGTNYGYTF.

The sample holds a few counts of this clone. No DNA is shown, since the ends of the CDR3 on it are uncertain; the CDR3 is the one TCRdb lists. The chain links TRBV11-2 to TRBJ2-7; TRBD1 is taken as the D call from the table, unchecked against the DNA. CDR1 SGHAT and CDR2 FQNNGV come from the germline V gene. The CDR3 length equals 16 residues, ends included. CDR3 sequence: CASSFGSGTGSYEQYF.

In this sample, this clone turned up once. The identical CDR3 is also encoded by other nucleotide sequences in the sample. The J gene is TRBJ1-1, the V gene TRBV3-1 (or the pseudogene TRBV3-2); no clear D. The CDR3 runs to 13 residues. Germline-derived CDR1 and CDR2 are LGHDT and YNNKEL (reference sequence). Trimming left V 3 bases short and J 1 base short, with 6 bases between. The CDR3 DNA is TGTGCCAGCAGCCAGGTAGCGAACACTGAAGCTTTCTTT. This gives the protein CASSQVANTEAFF.

The CDR3 DNA reads TGTGCCAGCAGGAGGGACTTCCGGGCCCAGTACTTC. Its translation: CASRRDFRAQYF. The chain is built from TRBV12-3 or TRBV12-4 and TRBJ2-5, with D possibly being TRBD2 (6 bases). There are 12 residues in the CDR3. V shed 6 bases and J shed 9 bases, with 14 bases lying between them.

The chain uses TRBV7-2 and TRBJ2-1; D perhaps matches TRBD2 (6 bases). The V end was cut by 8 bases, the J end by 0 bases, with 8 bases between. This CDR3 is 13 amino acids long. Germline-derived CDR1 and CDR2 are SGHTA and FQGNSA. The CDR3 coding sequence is TGTGCCAGCGAAGCGGGCTCCTACAATGAGCAGTTCTTC. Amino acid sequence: CASEAGSYNEQFF.

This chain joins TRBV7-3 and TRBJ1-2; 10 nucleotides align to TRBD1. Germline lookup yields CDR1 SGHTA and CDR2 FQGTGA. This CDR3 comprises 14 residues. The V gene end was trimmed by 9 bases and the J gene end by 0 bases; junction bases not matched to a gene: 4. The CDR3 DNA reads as TGTGCCAGTGCCGGGACAGGGGCTAACTATGGCTACACCTTC. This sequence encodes CASAGTGANYGYTF.

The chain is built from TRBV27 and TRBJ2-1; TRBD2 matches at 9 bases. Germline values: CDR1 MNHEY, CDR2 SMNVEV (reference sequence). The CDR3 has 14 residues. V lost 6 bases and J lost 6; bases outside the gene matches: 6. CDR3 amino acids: CASSPSGTLNEQFF. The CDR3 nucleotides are TGTGCCAGCAGCCCTAGCGGGACCCTCAATGAGCAGTTCTTC.

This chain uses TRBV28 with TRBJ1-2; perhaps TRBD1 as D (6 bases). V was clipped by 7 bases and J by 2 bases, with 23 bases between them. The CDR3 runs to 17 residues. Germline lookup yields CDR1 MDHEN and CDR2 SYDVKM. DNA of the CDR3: TGTGCCAGCACCAATCCCCTAGGACAGCGCTCAAACTATGGCTACACCTTC. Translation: CASTNPLGQRSNYGYTF.

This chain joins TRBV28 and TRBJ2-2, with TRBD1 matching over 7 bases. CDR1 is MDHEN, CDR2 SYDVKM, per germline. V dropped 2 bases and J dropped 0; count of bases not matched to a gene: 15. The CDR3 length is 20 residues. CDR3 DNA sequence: TGTGCCAGCAGTTTAGTGAGGGACAGCAACCCGCATTCGAACACCGGGGAGCTGTTTTTT. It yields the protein CASSLVRDSNPHSNTGELFF. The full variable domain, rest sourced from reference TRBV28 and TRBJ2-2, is DVKVTQSSRYLVKRTGEKVFLECVQDMDHENMFWYRQDPGLGLRLIYFSYDVKMKEKGDIPEGYSVSREKKERFSLILESASTNQTSMYLCASSLVRDSNPHSNTGELFFGEGSRLTVL.

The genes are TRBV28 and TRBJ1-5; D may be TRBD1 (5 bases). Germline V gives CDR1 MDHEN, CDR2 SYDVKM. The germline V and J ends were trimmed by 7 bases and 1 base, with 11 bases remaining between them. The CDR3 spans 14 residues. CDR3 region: CASISRGSNQPQHF. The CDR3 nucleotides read TGTGCCAGCATTTCCCGGGGGAGCAATCAGCCCCAGCATTTT.

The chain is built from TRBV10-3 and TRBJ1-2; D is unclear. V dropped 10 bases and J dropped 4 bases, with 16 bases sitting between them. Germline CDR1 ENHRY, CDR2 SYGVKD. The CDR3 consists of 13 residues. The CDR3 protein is CANTSRSIYGYTF. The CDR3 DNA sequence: TGTGCCAACACCAGTCGTTCGATCTATGGCTACACCTTC.

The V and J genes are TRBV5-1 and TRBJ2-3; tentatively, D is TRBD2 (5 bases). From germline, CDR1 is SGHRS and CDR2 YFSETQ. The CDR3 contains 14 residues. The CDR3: CATKAGSSTDTQYF. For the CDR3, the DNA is TGCGCGACTAAAGCAGGCTCTAGCACAGATACGCAGTATTTT.

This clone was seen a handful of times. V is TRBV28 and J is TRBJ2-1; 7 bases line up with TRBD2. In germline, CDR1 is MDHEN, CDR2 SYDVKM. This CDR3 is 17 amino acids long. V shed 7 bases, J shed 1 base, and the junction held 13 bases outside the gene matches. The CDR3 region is CASTSSGIPSSYNEQFF. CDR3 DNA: TGTGCCAGCACGTCTAGCGGCATACCGTCGTCCTACAATGAGCAGTTCTTC.

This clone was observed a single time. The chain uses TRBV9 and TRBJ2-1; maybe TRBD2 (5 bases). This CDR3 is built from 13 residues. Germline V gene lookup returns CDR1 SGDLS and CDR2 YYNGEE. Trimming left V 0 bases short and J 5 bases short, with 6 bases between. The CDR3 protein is CASSVGGDNEQFF. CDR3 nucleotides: TGTGCCAGCAGCGTAGGGGGAGACAATGAGCAGTTCTTC.

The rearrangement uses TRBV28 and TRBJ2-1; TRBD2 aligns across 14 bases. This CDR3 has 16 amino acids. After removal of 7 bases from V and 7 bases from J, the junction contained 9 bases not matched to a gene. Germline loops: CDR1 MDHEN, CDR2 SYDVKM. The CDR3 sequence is CASTQGGLAGENEQFF. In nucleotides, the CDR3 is TGTGCCAGCACTCAAGGGGGACTAGCGGGAGAGAATGAGCAGTTCTTC.

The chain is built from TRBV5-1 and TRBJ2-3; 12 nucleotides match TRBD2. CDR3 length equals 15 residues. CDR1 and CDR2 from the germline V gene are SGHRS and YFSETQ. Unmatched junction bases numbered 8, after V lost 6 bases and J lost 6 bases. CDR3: CASKTSGSPGDTQYF. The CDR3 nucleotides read TGCGCCAGCAAGACTAGCGGGAGCCCCGGGGATACGCAGTATTTT.

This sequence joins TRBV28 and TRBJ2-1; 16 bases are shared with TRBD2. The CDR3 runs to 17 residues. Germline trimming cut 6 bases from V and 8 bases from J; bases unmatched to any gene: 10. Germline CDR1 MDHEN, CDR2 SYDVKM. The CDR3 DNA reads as TGTGCCAGCAGGGCCGGGGGACTAGCGGGAGGGCCATATGAGCAGTTCTTC. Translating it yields CASRAGGLAGGPYEQFF.

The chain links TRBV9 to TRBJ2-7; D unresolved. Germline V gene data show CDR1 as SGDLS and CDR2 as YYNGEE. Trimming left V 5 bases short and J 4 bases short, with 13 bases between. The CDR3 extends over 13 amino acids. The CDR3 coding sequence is TGTGCCAGCAGTAAGGAGAGTAAGTACGAGCAGTACTTC. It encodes CASSKESKYEQYF.

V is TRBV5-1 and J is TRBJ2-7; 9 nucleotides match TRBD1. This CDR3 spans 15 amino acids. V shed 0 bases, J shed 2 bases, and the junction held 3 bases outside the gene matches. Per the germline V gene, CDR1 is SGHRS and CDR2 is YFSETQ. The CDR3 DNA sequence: TGCGCCAGCAGCTTGGATACAGGGGGCGCCTACGAGCAGTACTTC. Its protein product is CASSLDTGGAYEQYF.

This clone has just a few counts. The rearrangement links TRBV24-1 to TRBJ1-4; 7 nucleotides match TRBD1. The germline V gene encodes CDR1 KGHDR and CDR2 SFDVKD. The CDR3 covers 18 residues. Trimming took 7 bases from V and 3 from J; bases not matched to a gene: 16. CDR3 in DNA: TGTGCCACCAGCCCCGCTCCGGGACAGTCGGTGGCTAATGAAAAACTGTTTTTT. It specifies CATSPAPGQSVANEKLFF.

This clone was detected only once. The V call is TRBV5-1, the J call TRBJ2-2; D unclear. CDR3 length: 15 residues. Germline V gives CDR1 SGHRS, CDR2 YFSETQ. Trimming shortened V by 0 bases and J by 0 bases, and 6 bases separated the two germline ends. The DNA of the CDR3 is TGCGCCAGCAGCTTGGTTCACACGAACACCGGGGAGCTGTTTTTT. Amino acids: CASSLVHTNTGELFF. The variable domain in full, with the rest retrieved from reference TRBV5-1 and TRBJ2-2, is KAGVTQTPRYLIKTRGQQVTLSCSPISGHRSVSWYQQTPGQGLQFLFEYFSETQRNKGNFPGRFSGRQFSNSRSEMNVSTLELGDSALYLCASSLVHTNTGELFFGEGSRLTVL.

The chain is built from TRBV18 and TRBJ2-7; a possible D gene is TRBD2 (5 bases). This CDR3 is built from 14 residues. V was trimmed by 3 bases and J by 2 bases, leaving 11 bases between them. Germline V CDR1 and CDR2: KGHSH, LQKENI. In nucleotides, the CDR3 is TGTGCCAGCTCACCCGAGGAGGCGACCTACGAGCAGTACTTC. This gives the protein CASSPEEATYEQYF.